Following are 18 T cell receptor beta chains from one sample sequenced in a study of patients and donors after allogeneic stem cell transplantation. TCRdb reprocessed the RT-PCR reads via MiXCR and lists one record per CDR3 protein. This table has 800,000 to 1,000,000 distinct CDR3 sequences, approximately 19% appearing once. Source material: blood, either unsorted or a sorted T cell fraction (not recorded which). Receptors were obtained from a human donor who was either an allogeneic HSCT recipient or a stem cell or donor lymphocyte infusion donor (not recorded which). It is not recorded whose cells these are; they may come from a transplant donor.

This rearrangement joins TRBV20-1 to TRBJ2-7; D possibly corresponds to TRBD2 (5 bases). The length of the CDR3 is 14 residues. Germline V gene sequence: CDR1 DFQATT, CDR2 SNEGSKA (reference sequence). Trimming cost V 2 bases and J 3 bases, with 14 bases left between them. In nucleotides, the CDR3 is TGCAGTGCTAGATCGGGGTCCGACCTCTACGAGCAGTACTTC. It is translated as CSARSGSDLYEQYF.

V and J are TRBV10-3 and TRBJ1-2; D is undetermined. Between the trimmed V and J ends, which lost 11 bases and 4 bases, there was a span of 17 bases. This CDR3 comprises 13 residues. Germline values: CDR1 ENHRY, CDR2 SYGVKD. The CDR3 DNA reads TGTGCCGCCGTGACGTCCCCTGTCTATGGCTACACCTTC. Translated: CAAVTSPVYGYTF.

This clonotype was seen only a few times. The chain employs TRBV20-1 and TRBJ1-2; the D is unclear. The length of the CDR3 is 10 residues. Germline loops: CDR1 DFQATT, CDR2 SNEGSKA (reference sequence). Trimming shortened V by 5 bases and J by 8 bases, and 9 bases separated the two germline ends. The CDR3 loop reads CSAPYLGYTF. CDR3 nucleotides: TGCAGTGCTCCTTACTTGGGCTACACCTTC.

The gene calls are TRBV6-6 and TRBJ2-5; 7 nucleotides align to TRBD2. CDR3 length equals 11 residues. CDR1 and CDR2 from the germline V gene are MNHNY and SVGAGI (reference sequence). J gave up 3 bases and V 11 bases, and 3 bases lay outside the gene matches. CDR3 DNA: TGTGCCGCGGGAGTGGAAGAGACCCAGTACTTC. Protein: CAAGVEETQYF.

The CDR3, as DNA: TGTGCCAGCAGCAACGCCGTGGGGGTGAACACTGAAGCTTTCTTT. It specifies CASSNAVGVNTEAFF. This rearrangement joins TRBV7-2 to TRBJ1-1, with a tentative D call TRBD1 (5 bases). The CDR3 is 15 amino acids. Trimming stripped 5 bases from V and 0 bases from J, with 13 bases between. From germline, CDR1 is SGHTA and CDR2 FQGNSA. Supplemented by reference TRBV7-2 and TRBJ1-1, the full variable domain reads GAGVSQSPSNKVTEKGKDVELRCDPISGHTALYWYRQSLGQGLEFLIYFQGNSAPDKSGLPSDRFSAERTGGSVSTLTIQRTQQEDSAVYLCASSNAVGVNTEAFFGQGTRLTVV.

There are many counts of this clonotype. This chain uses TRBV12-3 or TRBV12-4 with TRBJ1-6; 8 nucleotides match TRBD1. CDR3 length equals 13 residues. Trimming removed 5 bases from V and 8 bases from J; junction bases left unmatched: 2. CDR3: CASSPTGDSPLHF. CDR3 sequence (DNA): TGTGCCAGCAGTCCGACAGGGGATTCACCCCTCCACTTT.

In its sample, this clonotype was seen a few times. The gene calls are TRBV5-5 and TRBJ2-7; D gene uncertain. This CDR3 contains 12 residues. Trimming shortened V by 2 bases and J by 5 bases, and 8 bases separated the two germline ends. From germline, CDR1 is SGHKS and CDR2 YYEKEE (reference sequence). CDR3 sequence reads: CASSFFGDEQYF. CDR3 DNA sequence: TGTGCCAGCAGCTTTTTTGGAGACGAGCAGTACTTC.

This clonotype appeared many times. V usage is TRBV5-1 and J usage is TRBJ2-1, with 8 positions matching TRBD2. Trimming took 0 bases from V and 5 from J; bases not matched to a gene: 4. The germline V gene encodes CDR1 SGHRS and CDR2 YFSETQ. CDR3 length equals 15 residues. CDR3 region: CASSLELAENNEQFF. CDR3 nucleotides: TGCGCCAGCAGCTTGGAACTAGCGGAAAACAATGAGCAGTTCTTC.

V gene TRBV27 combines with J gene TRBJ2-7, with TRBD2 matching 7 bases. The CDR3 is 13 residues long. Germline CDR1 reads MNHEY; CDR2 reads SMNVEV (reference sequence). V lost 5 bases, J lost 5 bases, and 6 bases stayed unmatched. CDR3 DNA sequence: TGTGCCAGCAGTCGGGGGGATCTACACGAGCAGTACTTC. It codes for CASSRGDLHEQYF.

The V and J genes are TRBV5-1 and TRBJ2-3, with 7 bases matching TRBD2. In germline, CDR1 is SGHRS, CDR2 YFSETQ. The J segment lost 6 bases and the V segment lost 2 bases, leaving 9 bases of the junction unmatched. The CDR3 runs to 15 residues. The CDR3 loop reads CASSFYGGSTDTQYF. In nucleotides, the CDR3 is TGCGCCAGCAGCTTCTATGGCGGGAGTACGGATACGCAGTATTTT.

The chain combines TRBV5-4 with TRBJ2-1, with D possibly being TRBD2 (5 bases). CDR3 length: 15 residues. Germline V CDR1 and CDR2: SGHNT, YYREEE (reference sequence). With 2 bases removed from V and 7 bases from J, the gap between germline ends came to 16 bases. CDR3 coding DNA: TGTGCCAGCAGCTTATCGAGCATTACGGGGAATGAGCAGTTCTTC. This encodes CASSLSSITGNEQFF. Full variable domain (missing parts from reference TRBV5-4 and TRBJ2-1): ETGVTQSPTHLIKTRGQQVTLRCSSQSGHNTVSWYQQALGQGPQFIFQYYREEENGRGNFPPRFSGLQFPNYSSELNVNALELDDSALYLCASSLSSITGNEQFFGPGTRLTVL.

V gene TRBV20-1 combines with J gene TRBJ2-1; D may be TRBD2 (5 bases). The CDR3 is made up of 16 amino acids. V lost 6 bases to trimming and J lost 1 base, with 19 bases between them. Germline loops: CDR1 DFQATT, CDR2 SNEGSKA (reference sequence). The CDR3 is CSALERAFRSYNEQFF. The CDR3 bases are TGCAGTGCACTCGAGAGGGCCTTCAGATCCTACAATGAGCAGTTCTTC.

The chain couples TRBV6-1 to TRBJ2-5; 13 nucleotides align to TRBD2. The germline V gene has CDR1 MNHNS and CDR2 SASEGT. CDR3 length: 16 amino acids. The junction had 7 bases not matched to a gene; V was cut back by 5 bases and J by 4 bases. In DNA, the CDR3 is TGTGCCAGCAGTCCGACTAGCGGGAGGAGGCGAGAGACCCAGTACTTC. Translation: CASSPTSGRRRETQYF.

The V call is TRBV27, the J call TRBJ1-5; maybe TRBD1 (6 bases). Deletions cut 5 bases from V and 5 bases from J, with 13 bases between. The CDR3 has 14 residues. Looked up from germline, CDR1 is MNHEY and CDR2 is SMNVEV (reference sequence). As DNA, the CDR3 is TGTGCCAGCAGTATACAGGGTCTTGATCAGCCCCAGCATTTT. Protein product: CASSIQGLDQPQHF.

The sample holds one count of this clonotype. V usage is TRBV7-2 and J usage is TRBJ1-2; tentatively, D is TRBD1 (6 bases). This CDR3 contains 14 residues. With 1 base removed from V and 8 bases from J, the gap between germline ends came to 14 bases. Germline values: CDR1 SGHTA, CDR2 FQGNSA. CDR3 sequence reads: CASSLGSSRGGYTF. In DNA, the CDR3 is TGTGCCAGCAGCTTAGGTAGCAGCAGGGGCGGCTACACCTTC.

The V gene is TRBV6-2 or TRBV6-3, the J gene TRBJ2-2, with D unresolved. The germline V gene has CDR1 MNHEY and CDR2 SVGEGT. V was pared by 0 bases and J by 4 bases, with 15 bases between. The CDR3 covers 17 residues. As DNA, the CDR3 is TGTGCCAGCAGTTACTCGATTGTAGCCTTGGGCACCGGGGAGCTGTTTTTT. Residues: CASSYSIVALGTGELFF.

In this sample, this clonotype turned up a few times. The J gene is TRBJ1-2, the V gene TRBV20-1; 8 nucleotides agree with TRBD1. The CDR3 consists of 16 residues. From germline, CDR1 is DFQATT and CDR2 SNEGSKA (reference sequence). The J segment lost 7 bases and the V segment lost 4 bases, leaving 17 bases of the junction unmatched. As DNA, the CDR3 is TGCAGTGCTACCTCAGGACAGGGAAACCGAGGATCTGGCTACACCTTC. Encoded protein: CSATSGQGNRGSGYTF.

The chain links TRBV12-3 or TRBV12-4 to TRBJ2-1; the match to TRBD2 covers 9 bases. This CDR3 is 15 amino acids long. After removal of 2 bases from V and 5 bases from J, the junction contained 4 bases not matched to a gene. The CDR3 here is CASSLRLAGHNEQFF. CDR3 bases: TGTGCCAGCAGTTTACGGCTAGCGGGGCACAATGAGCAGTTCTTC.